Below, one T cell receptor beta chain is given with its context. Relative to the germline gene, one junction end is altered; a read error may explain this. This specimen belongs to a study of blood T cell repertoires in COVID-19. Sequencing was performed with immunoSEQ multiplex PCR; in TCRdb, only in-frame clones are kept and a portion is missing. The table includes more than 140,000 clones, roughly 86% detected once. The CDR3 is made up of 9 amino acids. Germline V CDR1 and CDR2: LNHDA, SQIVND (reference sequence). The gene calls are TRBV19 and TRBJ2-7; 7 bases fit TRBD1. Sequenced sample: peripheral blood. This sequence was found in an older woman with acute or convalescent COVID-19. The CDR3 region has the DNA TGTGCCAGGTATCGGGACAGCCACTTC. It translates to CARYRDSHF.